Listed below are T cell receptor beta chains from one sample, sequenced in a study of blood T cell repertoires in COVID-19. TCRdb's copy holds only in-frame clones and misses some; the assay was immunoSEQ multiplex PCR. The sample gives 190,000 or so clones, 80% to 85% of which show up once; over 6.5% is in the top ten. The sequenced material came from PBMCs or T cells enriched from blood (not recorded which). These receptors were collected from a man between 35 and 55 years old who had recovered from COVID-19. Each CDR3 is given with its conserved first and last residue. Each record gives: V gene, D gene, clone size, J gene, CDR3 DNA, CDR3 protein. A D gene is named only where the DNA matches it firmly. Clone sizes are given selectively: once, few, many, or a class where the clone is expanded.

TRBV29-1	.	.	TRBJ1-2	TGCAGCGTTGATACAGGGACGACAGTTTCCTATGGCTACACCTTC	CSVDTGTTVSYGYTF
TRBV28	TRBD2	few	TRBJ2-7	TGTGCCAGCAGTTTAACCCGGGGTAGCGGGGGATACGAGCAGTACTTC	CASSLTRGSGGYEQYF
TRBV18	TRBD1	.	TRBJ1-1	TGTGCCAGCTCACCACTGACAGGGGGCTTCCGGGGGACTGAAGCTTTCTTT	CASSPLTGGFRGTEAFF
TRBV5-1	.	.	TRBJ1-6	TGCGCCAGCAGCTTGTGGGGGGGGACGGGGTTCTCACCCCTCCACTTT	CASSLWGGTGFSPLHF
TRBV19	TRBD2	.	TRBJ2-7	TGTGCCAGTAAGAGACTAGCGGGGGGCCTCTACGAGCAGTACTTC	CASKRLAGGLYEQYF
TRBV20-1	.	.	TRBJ1-2	TGCAGTGCCGCCAGGGATTATGGCTACACCTTC	CSAARDYGYTF
TRBV7-2	TRBD2	.	TRBJ2-1	TGTGCCAGCACCCTCAGCGGGGGAGGAAACAATGAGCAGTTCTTC	CASTLSGGGNNEQFF
TRBV6-5	.	.	TRBJ1-6	TGTGCCAGCACCAAACAGGGAACTCCGAATTCACCCCTCCACTTT	CASTKQGTPNSPLHF
TRBV18	TRBD1	few	TRBJ2-3	TGTGCCAGCTCACCCCAAAGGACAGGGTTAGGGGAAGCAGATACGCAGTATTTT	CASSPQRTGLGEADTQYF
TRBV9	TRBD1	.	TRBJ2-7	TGTGCCAGCAGCCTGGGACAGGTGCCCTACGAGCAGTACTTC	CASSLGQVPYEQYF
TRBV15	.	.	TRBJ1-3	TGTGCCACCAGCAGAGGACAGGGAAACACCATATATTTT	CATSRGQGNTIYF
TRBV24-1	TRBD1	.	TRBJ2-3	TGTGCCACCAGTGAACCCTCCGGGACAGGCACAGATACGCAGTATTTT	CATSEPSGTGTDTQYF
TRBV15	.	.	TRBJ1-2	TGTGCCACCAGCCTCGACAGGATCTATGGCTACACCTTC	CATSLDRIYGYTF
TRBV7-7	.	few	TRBJ1-2	TGTGCCAGCAGCCCATACTCTTGGACAGTTAACTATGGCTACACCTTC	CASSPYSWTVNYGYTF
TRBV5-4	TRBD1	.	TRBJ1-1	TGTGCCAGCAGCTCCGGGACAGGCTCGTTGGGCACTGAAGCTTTCTTT	CASSSGTGSLGTEAFF
TRBV15	TRBD1	few	TRBJ1-2	TGTGCCACCAGCCCGTCGACAGGGCACTATGGCTACACCTTC	CATSPSTGHYGYTF
TRBV6-6	.	.	TRBJ1-2	TGTGCCAGCGCAACCCTTTCGGGGGGTGAATATGGCTACACCTTC	CASATLSGGEYGYTF
TRBV28	.	.	TRBJ1-1	TGTGCCACTAGCGGGGTCATGAACACTGAAGCTTTCTTT	CATSGVMNTEAFF
TRBV19	.	.	TRBJ1-1	TGTGCCAGTGAGGGAGGGACTGAAGCTTTCTTT	CASEGGTEAFF
TRBV9	.	.	TRBJ1-2	TGTGCCAGCAGCGTAGCGGCAGGACTCTATGGCTACACCTTC	CASSVAAGLYGYTF
TRBV5-6	.	.	TRBJ1-2	TGTGCCAGCATCCCGACCGGGAACCACTATGGCTACACCTTC	CASIPTGNHYGYTF
TRBV9	TRBD1	.	TRBJ1-4	TGTGCCAGCAGCTACCAGGGGGCCCGTGGGGAAAAACTGTTTTTT	CASSYQGARGEKLFF
TRBV30	.	.	TRBJ1-2	TGTGCCTGGAGTCGGGAGGCCTATGGCTACACCTTC	CAWSREAYGYTF
TRBV10-3	.	.	TRBJ1-2	TGTGCCATCAGTGAGTCAGGCGGCTATGGCTACACCTTC	CAISESGGYGYTF
TRBV12-3/TRBV12-4	.	.	TRBJ1-5	TGTGCCAGCATGAAAGGGGCCCTTACGCCCCAGCATTTT	CASMKGALTPQHF
TRBV19	TRBD1	.	TRBJ2-1	TGTGCCAGCGGACAGGGGGCAGGTAGCCATGAGCAGTTCTTC	CASGQGAGSHEQFF
TRBV4-1	.	.	TRBJ2-2	TGCGCCAGCAGCCAATTAGGGGGATCCGGGGAGCTGTTTTTT	CASSQLGGSGELFF
TRBV19	.	.	TRBJ1-5	TGTGCCAGTAGTACCCAGGGGTCGGGGCAGCCCCAGCATTTT	CASSTQGSGQPQHF
TRBV6-1	.	.	TRBJ1-1	TGTGCCAGCAGTGTTTCATCTAGGTATTTGAGAAACACTGAAGCTTTCTTT	CASSVSSRYLRNTEAFF
TRBV13	.	.	TRBJ1-6	TGTGCCAGCAGCCGCCGGGAGACGGATTCACCCCTCCACTTT	CASSRRETDSPLHF
TRBV3-1/TRBV3-2	TRBD2	.	TRBJ2-2	TGTGCCAGCAGCCAAGATCTTGGGTTAGCGGGGGCGGACACCGGGGAGCTGTTTTTT	CASSQDLGLAGADTGELFF
TRBV19	.	.	TRBJ1-5	TGTGCCAGTAGTTCACAGGGTTATAGCAATCAGCCCCAGCATTTT	CASSSQGYSNQPQHF
TRBV18	.	.	TRBJ1-2	TGTGCCAGCTCACAAGTGAGGGTAGACTATGGCTACACCTTC	CASSQVRVDYGYTF
TRBV11-2	TRBD1	once	TRBJ1-1	TGTGCCAGCAGCTACAACCAGGGACAGGGCAACACTGAAGCTTTCTTT	CASSYNQGQGNTEAFF
TRBV4-2	.	.	TRBJ1-2	TGTGCCAGCAGCCAAGATGTTGTCCTGCGGGGCGAAGTAGGCTACACCTTC	CASSQDVVLRGEVGYTF
TRBV4-2	.	.	TRBJ2-3	TGTGCCAGCAGCCAAGATGGAGGAGGGACTAGCACAGATACGCAGTATTTT	CASSQDGGGTSTDTQYF
TRBV5-6	.	few	TRBJ1-5	TGTGCCAGCAGCACCTCATTTAAACACCAGCCCCAGCATTTT	CASSTSFKHQPQHF
TRBV6-6	TRBD1	.	TRBJ1-5	TGTGCCACCCAAGGGACAGGGAATCAGCCCCAGCATTTT	CATQGTGNQPQHF
TRBV5-6	TRBD2	.	TRBJ2-5	TGTGCCAGCAGCTTGCTAGCGGGGGGGCAACAAGAGACCCAGTACTTC	CASSLLAGGQQETQYF
TRBV4-1	.	.	TRBJ1-2	TGCGCCAGCAGCCAAGAGGCATCCAGAATCTATGGCTACACCTTC	CASSQEASRIYGYTF
TRBV3-1/TRBV3-2	.	.	TRBJ1-4	TGTGCCAGCAGCCAAGATCGGGGTTTTAATGAAAAACTGTTTTTT	CASSQDRGFNEKLFF
TRBV4-1	.	few	TRBJ2-7	TGCGCCAGCAGCCCCCAGGGAACAGGTCTCTCCTACGAGCAGTACTTC	CASSPQGTGLSYEQYF